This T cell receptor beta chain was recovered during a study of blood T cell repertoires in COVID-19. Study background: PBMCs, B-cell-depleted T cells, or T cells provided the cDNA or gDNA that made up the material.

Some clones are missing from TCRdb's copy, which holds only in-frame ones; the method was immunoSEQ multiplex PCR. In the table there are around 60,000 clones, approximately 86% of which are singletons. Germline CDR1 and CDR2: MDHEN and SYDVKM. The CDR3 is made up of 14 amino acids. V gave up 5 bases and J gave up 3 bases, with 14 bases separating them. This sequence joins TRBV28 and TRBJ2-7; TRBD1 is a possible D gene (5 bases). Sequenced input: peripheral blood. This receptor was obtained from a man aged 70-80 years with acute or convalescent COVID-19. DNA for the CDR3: TGTGCCAGCAGTACTTCTTTACAGGTCTACGAGCAGTACTTC. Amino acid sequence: CASSTSLQVYEQYF.